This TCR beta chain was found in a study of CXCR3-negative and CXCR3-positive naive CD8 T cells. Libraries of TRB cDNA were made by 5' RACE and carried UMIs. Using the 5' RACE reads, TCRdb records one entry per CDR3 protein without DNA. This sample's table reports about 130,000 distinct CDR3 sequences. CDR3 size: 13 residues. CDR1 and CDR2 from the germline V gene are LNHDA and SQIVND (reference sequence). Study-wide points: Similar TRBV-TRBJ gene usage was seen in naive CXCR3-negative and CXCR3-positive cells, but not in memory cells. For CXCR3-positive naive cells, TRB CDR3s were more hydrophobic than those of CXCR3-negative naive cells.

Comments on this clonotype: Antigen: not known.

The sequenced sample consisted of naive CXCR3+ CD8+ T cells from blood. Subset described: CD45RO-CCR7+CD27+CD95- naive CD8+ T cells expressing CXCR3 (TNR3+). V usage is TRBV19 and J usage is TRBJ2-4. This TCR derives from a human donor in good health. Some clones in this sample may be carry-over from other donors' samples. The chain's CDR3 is CASSVADWDIQYF.